Listed below are T cell receptor beta chains from one sample, sequenced in a study of blood T cell repertoires in COVID-19. Clones were read by immunoSEQ multiplex PCR, and TCRdb kept only the in-frame ones, dropping some. This table has 130,000 or so clones, more than 80% appearing once. Input material: peripheral blood. Receptor source: a woman aged 55-75 years with acute or convalescent COVID-19. Both conserved end residues are part of each CDR3. A D gene is named only where the DNA matches it firmly. Rows may omit the clone size; those that give it use once, few, many or a size class.

size,V,J,D,CDR3,DNA
once,TRBV6-5,TRBJ1-5,-,CASNELFGEHQPQHF,TGTGCCAGCAACGAGTTATTCGGGGAACATCAGCCCCAGCATTTT
-,TRBV30,TRBJ1-5,TRBD1,CAWSVQGMGQPQHF,TGTGCCTGGAGTGTACAGGGGATGGGTCAGCCCCAGCATTTT
-,TRBV2,TRBJ1-4,-,CASSITGLNEKLFF,TGTGCCAGCAGTATAACAGGGCTAAATGAAAAACTGTTTTTT
-,TRBV30,TRBJ1-1,TRBD1,CACSSPGGYAFF,TGTGCCTGCTCTTCGCCAGGGGGGTACGCTTTCTTT
-,TRBV10-3,TRBJ1-1,TRBD1,CAIRDRGLPNTEAFF,TGTGCCATCCGGGACAGGGGGTTACCGAACACTGAAGCTTTCTTT
-,TRBV24-1,TRBJ2-5,-,CATSDPRGSETQYF,TGTGCCACCAGTGATCCACGAGGGTCCGAGACCCAGTACTTC
-,TRBV5-1,TRBJ1-1,-,CASSMGQNTEAFF,TGCGCCAGCAGCATGGGACAGAACACTGAAGCTTTCTTT
-,TRBV24-1,TRBJ1-6,-,CATSDPSPGSPLHF,TGTGCCACCAGTGACCCCTCCCCGGGGTCACCCCTCCACTTT
-,TRBV11-2,TRBJ1-1,-,CASSLWADTEAFF,TGTGCCAGCAGCTTATGGGCTGATACTGAAGCTTTCTTT
-,TRBV9,TRBJ1-1,TRBD1,CASSATGGTEAFF,TGTGCCAGCAGCGCGACAGGGGGCACTGAAGCTTTCTTT
-,TRBV19,TRBJ2-6,-,CASSVLWGAGANVLTF,TGTGCCAGTAGTGTACTCTGGGGGGCTGGGGCCAACGTCCTGACTTTC
-,TRBV19,TRBJ1-2,TRBD1,CASATGDSFNYGYTF,TGTGCCAGTGCTACCGGGGACAGCTTTAACTATGGCTACACCTTC
-,TRBV10-2,TRBJ1-1,-,CASSESGGTEAFF,TGCGCCAGCAGTGAGTCAGGAGGGACTGAAGCTTTCTTT
-,TRBV5-1,TRBJ1-4,-,CASSPSDGTAPGSYEKLFF,TGCGCCAGCAGCCCTTCTGACGGAACCGCCCCAGGCTCCTATGAAAAACTGTTTTTT
few,TRBV6-5,TRBJ1-2,-,CASSYSQEDGYTF,TGTGCCAGCAGTTACTCCCAGGAAGATGGCTACACCTTC
-,TRBV3-1/TRBV3-2,TRBJ2-5,TRBD2,CASSQAGGETQYF,TGTGCCAGCAGCCAAGCGGGGGGGGAGACCCAGTACTTC
-,TRBV19,TRBJ1-2,TRBD1,CASSRDRRYGYTF,TGTGCCAGTAGTAGGGACAGGCGGTATGGCTACACCTTC
-,TRBV23-1,TRBJ1-2,TRBD1,CASSQGGGQAVVGYTF,TGCGCCAGCAGTCAGGGCGGGGGACAGGCCGTCGTTGGCTACACCTTC
-,TRBV5-1,TRBJ1-2,TRBD1,CASSSMTGENGYTF,TGCGCCAGCAGCTCTATGACAGGGGAAAATGGCTACACCTTC
-,TRBV2,TRBJ1-2,-,CASGKQGSSGYTF,TGTGCCAGCGGGAAACAGGGATCGAGTGGCTACACCTTC
-,TRBV5-1,TRBJ1-6,-,CASRAQIGEGNSPLHF,TGCGCCAGCAGGGCCCAAATAGGGGAGGGTAATTCACCCCTCCACTTT
-,TRBV6-5,TRBJ1-2,-,CASRQTGSDYGYTF,TGTGCCAGCAGACAAACAGGGTCGGACTATGGCTACACCTTC
once,TRBV20-1,TRBJ1-1,-,CSARQLTEAFF,TGCAGTGCCAGACAACTCACTGAAGCTTTCTTT
-,TRBV18,TRBJ2-3,TRBD2,CASSPGYAGGTDTQYF,TGTGCCAGCTCACCAGGTTACGCGGGGGGCACAGATACGCAGTATTTT
-,TRBV30,TRBJ2-7,TRBD2,CAWTSGSYEQYF,TGTGCCTGGACTAGCGGATCCTACGAGCAGTACTTC
few,TRBV11-2,TRBJ1-6,-,CASSSVGGGSNSPLHF,TGTGCCAGCAGCTCCGTTGGCGGCGGCTCTAATTCACCCCTCCACTTT
-,TRBV5-1,TRBJ2-3,TRBD2,CASSSGAGGPPDTQYF,TGCGCCAGCAGTAGTGGGGCGGGGGGGCCCCCAGATACGCAGTATTTT
-,TRBV30,TRBJ1-1,TRBD1,CAFDRGNTEAFF,TGTGCCTTTGACAGGGGGAACACTGAAGCTTTCTTT
-,TRBV5-6,TRBJ2-3,TRBD1,CASTWTGDTQYF,TGTGCCAGCACCTGGACAGGCGATACGCAGTATTTT
once,TRBV6-5,TRBJ1-3,-,CASSRWATGNTIYF,TGTGCCAGCAGTCGGTGGGCGACTGGAAACACCATATATTTT
once,TRBV19,TRBJ2-2,-,CASTLWTNTGELFF,TGTGCCAGTACCCTCTGGACAAACACCGGGGAGCTGTTTTTT
-,TRBV18,TRBJ1-2,-,CASSPQQDTVGYTF,TGTGCCAGCTCACCACAACAGGATACCGTTGGCTACACCTTC
-,TRBV6-2/TRBV6-3,TRBJ2-7,TRBD1,CASSSGQGLQYEQYF,TGTGCCAGCAGTTCCGGACAGGGGCTGCAATACGAGCAGTACTTC
-,TRBV6-5,TRBJ2-2,TRBD1,CASRQGVITGELFF,TGTGCCAGCAGACAGGGGGTAATTACCGGGGAGCTGTTTTTT
once,TRBV19,TRBJ1-2,TRBD1,CASTRTGKSYGYTF,TGTGCCAGTACCCGGACAGGGAAATCCTATGGCTACACCTTC
-,TRBV5-1,TRBJ2-3,TRBD1,CASTPRQGGPTDTQYF,TGCGCCAGCACCCCAAGACAGGGGGGTCCCACAGATACGCAGTATTTT
-,TRBV2,TRBJ2-3,TRBD2,CASSESTSGPDTQYF,TGTGCCAGCAGTGAGTCGACTAGCGGCCCAGATACGCAGTATTTT
-,TRBV4-2,TRBJ2-3,TRBD1,CASSPRTGGTDTQYF,TGTGCCAGCAGCCCGCGGACAGGGGGCACAGATACGCAGTATTTT
-,TRBV18,TRBJ2-6,TRBD1,CASSLDLGTGTGANVLTF,TGTGCCAGCTCACTTGACCTGGGGACAGGGACTGGGGCCAACGTCCTGACTTTC
-,TRBV28,TRBJ2-7,TRBD1,CASSLVKKGQGYEQYF,TGTGCCAGCAGTTTGGTTAAAAAAGGACAGGGATACGAGCAGTACTTC
-,TRBV7-9,TRBJ2-2,-,CASSLLITNTGELFF,TGTGCCAGCAGCTTACTGATCACAAACACCGGGGAGCTGTTTTTT
-,TRBV5-1,TRBJ1-1,-,CASSLGRYRGALNTEAFF,TGCGCCAGCAGCTTAGGACGATACCGTGGGGCTTTGAACACTGAAGCTTTCTTT
-,TRBV19,TRBJ1-3,-,CASGRGFPGNTIYF,TGTGCCAGTGGCAGGGGTTTTCCTGGAAACACCATATATTTT
-,TRBV12-3/TRBV12-4,TRBJ1-6,TRBD1,CASSITGGSPLHF,TGTGCCAGCAGTATTACAGGGGGCTCACCCCTCCACTTT
-,TRBV5-4,TRBJ2-2,-,CASSSPPGEGNTGELFF,TGTGCCAGCAGCTCGCCCCCAGGGGAGGGTAACACCGGGGAGCTGTTTTTT